This T cell receptor (beta chain) was sequenced in a study of blood T cell repertoires in COVID-19. Study background: The United States, Italy and Spain were the sources of the acute and convalescent COVID-19 samples.

The V segment lost 2 bases and the J segment 1 base; nucleotides outside the gene matches: 5. The CDR3 has 16 residues. Germline CDR1 is SGHRS and CDR2 is YFSETQ. TCRdb's table, derived via immunoSEQ multiplex PCR, lists solely in-frame clones and lacks some. The sample records 64,000 or so clones, under 80% being singletons. V is TRBV5-1 and J is TRBJ1-1; the match to TRBD1 covers 10 bases. The sequenced sample consisted of peripheral blood. The sequence was collected from a human donor in a cohort sampled during active COVID-19. The CDR3: CASSFDRGLRNTEAFF. The CDR3 DNA sequence: TGCGCCAGCAGCTTTGACAGGGGGCTTAGGAACACTGAAGCTTTCTTT.